These T cell receptor beta chains were read from a single sample in a study of T cells after somatic rescue of genetic block. TCRdb's table, derived via immunoSEQ multiplex PCR, lists solely in-frame clones and lacks some. Altogether 70,000 to 85,000 clones are present, roughly 88% being singletons, with the ten largest covering around 2.8%. Sequencing was done on a sample of peripheral blood mononuclear cells (PBMCs). The receptors originated from a man aged 25 to 40. CDR3s include the opening cysteine and the closing phenylalanine or tryptophan. D genes are given only for firm matches. The size field is filled for only some rows; it gives once, few, many or a size class.

j_call: TRBJ1-1
d_call: TRBD1
clone_size: .
v_call: TRBV13
cdr3_aa: CASSPAGTGGYTEAFF
cdr3_nt: TGTGCCAGCAGCCCCGCCGGGACAGGGGGTTACACTGAAGCTTTCTTT

j_call: TRBJ2-7
d_call: TRBD1
clone_size: .
v_call: TRBV5-1
cdr3_aa: CASSSEPGQAYEQYF
cdr3_nt: TGCGCCAGCAGCTCTGAGCCGGGACAGGCCTACGAGCAGTACTTC

j_call: TRBJ2-5
d_call: .
clone_size: few
v_call: TRBV30
cdr3_aa: CAWSQGGETQYF
cdr3_nt: TGTGCCTGGTCGCAGGGAGGAGAGACCCAGTACTTC

j_call: TRBJ1-2
d_call: .
clone_size: few
v_call: TRBV5-4
cdr3_aa: CASSLQGYYGYTF
cdr3_nt: TGTGCCAGCAGCTTGCAGGGGTACTATGGCTACACCTTC

j_call: TRBJ1-1
d_call: TRBD1
clone_size: .
v_call: TRBV9
cdr3_aa: CASSVTGGSYTEAFF
cdr3_nt: TGTGCCAGCAGCGTAACAGGGGGATCGTACACTGAAGCTTTCTTT

j_call: TRBJ2-2
d_call: TRBD1
clone_size: .
v_call: TRBV10-3
cdr3_aa: CAIRSTGSTGELFF
cdr3_nt: TGTGCCATCAGGTCGACAGGGAGCACCGGGGAGCTGTTTTTT

j_call: TRBJ1-2
d_call: TRBD1
clone_size: .
v_call: TRBV19
cdr3_aa: CATSPVRTGDYGYTF
cdr3_nt: TGTGCCACCTCCCCTGTCCGGACAGGAGACTATGGCTACACCTTC

j_call: TRBJ1-1
d_call: TRBD1
clone_size: .
v_call: TRBV2
cdr3_aa: CASSRQGTPEAFF
cdr3_nt: TGTGCCAGCAGTCGACAGGGGACCCCTGAAGCTTTCTTT

j_call: TRBJ1-1
d_call: .
clone_size: .
v_call: TRBV28
cdr3_aa: CASSSWTAMNTEAFF
cdr3_nt: TGTGCCAGCAGTTCTTGGACAGCAATGAACACTGAAGCTTTCTTT

j_call: TRBJ2-7
d_call: .
clone_size: .
v_call: TRBV10-1
cdr3_aa: CASSARDHEQYF
cdr3_nt: TGCGCCAGCAGTGCGAGGGACCACGAGCAGTACTTC

j_call: TRBJ1-1
d_call: .
clone_size: .
v_call: TRBV27
cdr3_aa: CASSLQGANTEAFF
cdr3_nt: TGTGCCAGCAGTTTACAGGGTGCGAACACTGAAGCTTTCTTT

j_call: TRBJ2-6
d_call: TRBD2
clone_size: once
v_call: TRBV19
cdr3_aa: CASSIEAGYSGANVLTF
cdr3_nt: TGTGCCAGTAGTATAGAAGCGGGGTACTCTGGGGCCAACGTCCTGACTTTC

j_call: TRBJ2-1
d_call: TRBD2
clone_size: .
v_call: TRBV5-1
cdr3_aa: CASSTTGTSAYNEQFF
cdr3_nt: TGCGCCAGCAGCACCACCGGGACTAGCGCTTACAATGAGCAGTTCTTC

j_call: TRBJ2-5
d_call: TRBD1
clone_size: .
v_call: TRBV11-2
cdr3_aa: CASSFGQEETQYF
cdr3_nt: TGTGCCAGCAGCTTCGGACAGGAAGAGACCCAGTACTTC

j_call: TRBJ2-5
d_call: .
clone_size: .
v_call: TRBV7-2
cdr3_aa: CASSPELVGETQYF
cdr3_nt: TGTGCCAGCAGCCCGGAATTAGTAGGGGAGACCCAGTACTTC

j_call: TRBJ2-2
d_call: TRBD1
clone_size: .
v_call: TRBV11-2
cdr3_aa: CASSFPDRGPNTGELFF
cdr3_nt: TGTGCCAGCAGCTTTCCCGACAGGGGGCCCAACACCGGGGAGCTGTTTTTT

j_call: TRBJ2-7
d_call: .
clone_size: once
v_call: TRBV9
cdr3_aa: CASSVGASGDYEQYF
cdr3_nt: TGTGCCAGCAGCGTGGGGGCTAGCGGCGACTACGAGCAGTACTTC

j_call: TRBJ2-7
d_call: .
clone_size: .
v_call: TRBV5-4
cdr3_aa: CASSFRGPYEQYF
cdr3_nt: TGTGCCAGCAGCTTCCGGGGGCCCTACGAGCAGTACTTC

j_call: TRBJ2-2
d_call: .
clone_size: .
v_call: TRBV5-1
cdr3_aa: CASSFASVGGELFF
cdr3_nt: TGCGCCAGCAGCTTCGCATCCGTGGGCGGGGAGCTGTTTTTT

j_call: TRBJ2-7
d_call: TRBD2
clone_size: .
v_call: TRBV19
cdr3_aa: CAAGDGPSYEQYF
cdr3_nt: TGTGCCGCGGGGGATGGGCCGTCCTACGAGCAGTACTTC

j_call: TRBJ2-1
d_call: TRBD1
clone_size: .
v_call: TRBV6-4
cdr3_aa: CASSDSAQGAHNEQFF
cdr3_nt: TGTGCCAGCAGTGACTCGGCGCAGGGGGCCCACAATGAGCAGTTCTTC

j_call: TRBJ1-4
d_call: .
clone_size: .
v_call: TRBV4-1
cdr3_aa: CASSQGSGLNEKLFF
cdr3_nt: TGCGCCAGCAGCCAAGGCTCGGGACTCAATGAAAAACTGTTTTTT

j_call: TRBJ2-7
d_call: .
clone_size: few
v_call: TRBV12-1
cdr3_aa: CASSFRLASYEQYF
cdr3_nt: TGTGCCAGCAGCTTTAGACTAGCCTCCTACGAGCAGTACTTC

j_call: TRBJ2-7
d_call: TRBD2
clone_size: .
v_call: TRBV5-1
cdr3_aa: CASSLAPGGEQYF
cdr3_nt: TGCGCCAGCAGCTTGGCCCCGGGGGGAGAGCAGTACTTC

j_call: TRBJ2-7
d_call: TRBD1
clone_size: .
v_call: TRBV6-6
cdr3_aa: CASSWRTGDHEQYF
cdr3_nt: TGTGCCAGCAGTTGGCGGACAGGGGACCACGAGCAGTACTTC

j_call: TRBJ2-6
d_call: .
clone_size: .
v_call: TRBV5-4
cdr3_aa: CASSFWVAGANVLTF
cdr3_nt: TGTGCCAGCAGCTTTTGGGTAGCTGGGGCCAACGTCCTGACTTTC

j_call: TRBJ1-2
d_call: TRBD1
clone_size: many
v_call: TRBV28
cdr3_aa: CASSPGQVNGYTF
cdr3_nt: TGTGCCAGCAGCCCCGGACAGGTCAATGGCTACACCTTC

j_call: TRBJ2-2
d_call: TRBD2
clone_size: .
v_call: TRBV19
cdr3_aa: CASSMGSGANTGELFF
cdr3_nt: TGTGCCAGTAGTATGGGTAGCGGGGCGAACACCGGGGAGCTGTTTTTT

j_call: TRBJ2-3
d_call: TRBD2
clone_size: once
v_call: TRBV28
cdr3_aa: CASSFDGLALPTDTQYF
cdr3_nt: TGTGCCAGCAGTTTTGACGGACTAGCGCTTCCCACAGATACGCAGTATTTT

j_call: TRBJ2-5
d_call: .
clone_size: .
v_call: TRBV28
cdr3_aa: CASSRVNGETQYF
cdr3_nt: TGTGCCAGCAGCCGAGTGAACGGAGAGACCCAGTACTTC

j_call: TRBJ1-4
d_call: TRBD1
clone_size: .
v_call: TRBV9
cdr3_aa: CASSVVRGRLKATNEKLFF
cdr3_nt: TGTGCCAGCAGCGTAGTCAGGGGGCGATTGAAGGCAACTAATGAAAAACTGTTTTTT

j_call: TRBJ2-7
d_call: TRBD2
clone_size: .
v_call: TRBV7-9
cdr3_aa: CASSFLAGARNEQYF
cdr3_nt: TGTGCCAGCAGCTTTCTAGCGGGAGCAAGGAACGAGCAGTACTTC

j_call: TRBJ2-3
d_call: .
clone_size: .
v_call: TRBV6-5
cdr3_aa: CASSYEGTTDTQYF
cdr3_nt: TGTGCCAGCAGTTATGAGGGGACCACAGATACGCAGTATTTT

j_call: TRBJ1-5
d_call: TRBD1
clone_size: .
v_call: TRBV28
cdr3_aa: CASSLPDRDNQPQHF
cdr3_nt: TGTGCCAGCAGTTTGCCGGACAGGGACAATCAGCCCCAGCATTTT

j_call: TRBJ1-1
d_call: .
clone_size: .
v_call: TRBV6-5
cdr3_aa: CASSYSENTEAFF
cdr3_nt: TGTGCCAGCAGTTACTCTGAGAACACTGAAGCTTTCTTT

j_call: TRBJ2-1
d_call: .
clone_size: .
v_call: TRBV27
cdr3_aa: CASSLSLQGIGNEQFF
cdr3_nt: TGTGCCAGCAGTTTATCGCTTCAGGGAATCGGCAATGAGCAGTTCTTC

j_call: TRBJ1-2
d_call: .
clone_size: .
v_call: TRBV5-6
cdr3_aa: CASSFIGLGGYTF
cdr3_nt: TGTGCCAGCAGCTTCATCGGGCTTGGAGGCTACACCTTC

j_call: TRBJ1-2
d_call: .
clone_size: .
v_call: TRBV19
cdr3_aa: CASSATGVYGYTF
cdr3_nt: TGTGCCAGTAGTGCGACAGGAGTCTATGGCTACACCTTC

j_call: TRBJ1-2
d_call: TRBD1
clone_size: .
v_call: TRBV30
cdr3_aa: CAWNGQGNYGYTF
cdr3_nt: TGTGCCTGGAACGGACAGGGCAACTATGGCTACACCTTC

j_call: TRBJ1-6
d_call: .
clone_size: .
v_call: TRBV6-5
cdr3_aa: CASSLSRAYNSPLHF
cdr3_nt: TGTGCCAGCAGCCTGAGTAGGGCCTATAATTCACCCCTCCACTTT

j_call: TRBJ1-2
d_call: .
clone_size: .
v_call: TRBV7-9
cdr3_aa: CASSPRGNDGYTF
cdr3_nt: TGTGCCAGCAGCCCCCGGGGGAACGATGGCTACACCTTC

j_call: TRBJ2-2
d_call: .
clone_size: .
v_call: TRBV7-9
cdr3_aa: CASSSRDSGELFF
cdr3_nt: TGTGCCAGCAGCTCCAGGGATTCCGGGGAGCTGTTTTTT

j_call: TRBJ2-7
d_call: TRBD1
clone_size: .
v_call: TRBV4-1
cdr3_aa: CASSQSPLGQGLYEQYF
cdr3_nt: TGCGCCAGCAGCCAAAGCCCACTGGGACAGGGCCTCTACGAGCAGTACTTC

j_call: TRBJ2-7
d_call: .
clone_size: .
v_call: TRBV6-5
cdr3_aa: CASSYSWGPSYEQYF
cdr3_nt: TGTGCCAGCAGTTACTCCTGGGGCCCCTCCTACGAGCAGTACTTC

j_call: TRBJ1-1
d_call: .
clone_size: .
v_call: TRBV5-1
cdr3_aa: CASSLVPTEAFF
cdr3_nt: TGCGCCAGCAGCTTGGTCCCCACTGAAGCTTTCTTT

j_call: TRBJ2-3
d_call: .
clone_size: .
v_call: TRBV20-1
cdr3_aa: CSAELGDTQYF
cdr3_nt: TGCAGTGCGGAGTTAGGGGATACGCAGTATTTT

j_call: TRBJ2-1
d_call: .
clone_size: .
v_call: TRBV5-1
cdr3_aa: CASSSTPSSYNEQFF
cdr3_nt: TGCGCCAGCTCATCCACCCCTAGCTCCTACAATGAGCAGTTCTTC